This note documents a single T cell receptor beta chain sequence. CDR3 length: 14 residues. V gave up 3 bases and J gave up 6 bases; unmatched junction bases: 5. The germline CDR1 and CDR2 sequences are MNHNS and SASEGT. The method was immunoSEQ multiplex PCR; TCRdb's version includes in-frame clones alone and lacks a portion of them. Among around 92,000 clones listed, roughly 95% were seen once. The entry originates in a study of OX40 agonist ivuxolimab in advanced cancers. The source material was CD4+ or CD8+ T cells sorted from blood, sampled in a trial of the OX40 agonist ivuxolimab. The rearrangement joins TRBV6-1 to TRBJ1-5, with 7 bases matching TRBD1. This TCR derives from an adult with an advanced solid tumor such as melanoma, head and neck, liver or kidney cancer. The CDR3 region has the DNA TGTGCCAGCAGTGAGACAGGGTCATTTCAGCCCCAGCATTTT. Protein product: CASSETGSFQPQHF.